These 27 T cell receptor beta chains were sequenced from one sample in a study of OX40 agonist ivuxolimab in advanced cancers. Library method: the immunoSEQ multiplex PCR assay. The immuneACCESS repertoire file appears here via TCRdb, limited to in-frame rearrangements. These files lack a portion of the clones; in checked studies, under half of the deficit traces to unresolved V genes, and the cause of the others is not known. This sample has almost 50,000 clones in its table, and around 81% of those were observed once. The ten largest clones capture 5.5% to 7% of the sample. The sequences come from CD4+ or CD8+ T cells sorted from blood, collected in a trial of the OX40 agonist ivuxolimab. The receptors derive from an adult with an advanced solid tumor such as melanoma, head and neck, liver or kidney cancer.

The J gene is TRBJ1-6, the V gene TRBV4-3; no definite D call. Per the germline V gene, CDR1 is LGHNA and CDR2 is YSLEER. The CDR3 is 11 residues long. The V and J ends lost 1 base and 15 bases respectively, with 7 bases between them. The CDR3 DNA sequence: TGCGCCAGCAGCCAAGGTGGGGACCTCCACTTT. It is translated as CASSQGGDLHF.

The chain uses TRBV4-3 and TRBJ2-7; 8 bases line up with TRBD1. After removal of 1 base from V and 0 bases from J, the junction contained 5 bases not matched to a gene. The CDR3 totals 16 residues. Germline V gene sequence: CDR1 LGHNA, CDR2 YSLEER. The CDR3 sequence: CASSQGTGTGSYEQYF. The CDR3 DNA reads TGCGCCAGCAGCCAAGGGACCGGGACAGGCTCCTACGAGCAGTACTTC.

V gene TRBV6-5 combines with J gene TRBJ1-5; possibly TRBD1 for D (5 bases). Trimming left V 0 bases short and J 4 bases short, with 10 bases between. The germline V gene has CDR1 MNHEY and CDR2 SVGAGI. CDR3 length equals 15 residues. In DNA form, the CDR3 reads TGTGCCAGCAGTTACTCACCAGACAGTAATCAGCCCCAGCATTTT. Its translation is CASSYSPDSNQPQHF.

CDR3 sequence (DNA): TGCGCCAGCAGCCCCGGGGTAGAAGCTTTCTTT. It encodes CASSPGVEAFF. V gene TRBV4-3 combines with J gene TRBJ1-1; D unresolved. Trimming pared 4 bases from V and 8 bases from J, leaving 8 bases between. This CDR3 is 11 amino acids long. Germline loops: CDR1 LGHNA, CDR2 YSLEER.

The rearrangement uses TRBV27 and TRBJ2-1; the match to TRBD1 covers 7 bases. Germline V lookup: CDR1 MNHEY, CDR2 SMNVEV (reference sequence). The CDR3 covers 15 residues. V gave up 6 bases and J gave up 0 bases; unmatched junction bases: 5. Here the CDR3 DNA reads TGTGCCAGCAGCGTAGACAGGGCCTCCTACAATGAGCAGTTCTTC. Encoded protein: CASSVDRASYNEQFF.

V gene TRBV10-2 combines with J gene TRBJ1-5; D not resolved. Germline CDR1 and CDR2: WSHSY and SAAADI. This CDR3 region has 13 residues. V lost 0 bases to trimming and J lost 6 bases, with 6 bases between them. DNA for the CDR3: TGCGCCAGCAGTGAGTCATTGAGTCAGCCCCAGCATTTT. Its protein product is CASSESLSQPQHF.

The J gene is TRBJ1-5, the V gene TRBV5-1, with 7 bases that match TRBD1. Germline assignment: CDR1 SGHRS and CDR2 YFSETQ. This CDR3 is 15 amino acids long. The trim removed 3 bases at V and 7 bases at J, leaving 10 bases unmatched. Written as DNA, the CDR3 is TGCGCCAGCAGCTACACGACAGGGCAGGGGCAGCCCCAGCATTTT. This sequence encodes CASSYTTGQGQPQHF.

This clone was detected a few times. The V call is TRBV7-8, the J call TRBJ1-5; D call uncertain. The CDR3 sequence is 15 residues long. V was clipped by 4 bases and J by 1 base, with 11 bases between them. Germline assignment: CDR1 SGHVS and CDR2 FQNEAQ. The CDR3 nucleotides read TGTGCCAGCAGCTCGGGTGACATAAGCAATCAGCCCCAGCATTTT. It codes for CASSSGDISNQPQHF.

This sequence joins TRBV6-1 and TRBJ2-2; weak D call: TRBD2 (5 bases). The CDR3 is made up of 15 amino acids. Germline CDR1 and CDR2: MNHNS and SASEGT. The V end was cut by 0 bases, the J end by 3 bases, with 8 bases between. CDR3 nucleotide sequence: TGTGCCAGCAGTGAAGCTCGGGGTGACACCGGGGAGCTGTTTTTT. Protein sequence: CASSEARGDTGELFF.

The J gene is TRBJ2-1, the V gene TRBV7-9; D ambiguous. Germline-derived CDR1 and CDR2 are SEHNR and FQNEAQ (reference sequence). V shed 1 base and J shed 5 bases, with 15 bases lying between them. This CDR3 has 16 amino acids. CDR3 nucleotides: TGTGCCAGCAGCTTAGGAGGTGGGTGGGGTAACAATGAGCAGTTCTTC. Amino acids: CASSLGGGWGNNEQFF. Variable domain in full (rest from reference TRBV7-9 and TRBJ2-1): DTGVSQNPRHKITKRGQNVTFRCDPISEHNRLYWYRQTLGQGPEFLTYFQNEAQLEKSRLLSDRFSAERPKGSFSTLEIQRTEQGDSAMYLCASSLGGGWGNNEQFFGPGTRLTVL.

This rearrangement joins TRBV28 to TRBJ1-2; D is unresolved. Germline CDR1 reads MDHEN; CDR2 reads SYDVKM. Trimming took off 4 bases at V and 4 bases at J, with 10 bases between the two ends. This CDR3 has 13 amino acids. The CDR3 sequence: CASSSAGTYGYTF. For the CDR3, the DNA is TGTGCCAGCAGTTCGGCGGGTACCTATGGCTACACCTTC.

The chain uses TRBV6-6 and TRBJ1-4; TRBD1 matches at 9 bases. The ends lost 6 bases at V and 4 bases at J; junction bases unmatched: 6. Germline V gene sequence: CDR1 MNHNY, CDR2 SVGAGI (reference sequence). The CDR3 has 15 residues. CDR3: CASSSGTGFNEKLFF. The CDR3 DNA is TGTGCCAGCAGCTCCGGGACAGGGTTTAATGAAAAACTGTTTTTT.

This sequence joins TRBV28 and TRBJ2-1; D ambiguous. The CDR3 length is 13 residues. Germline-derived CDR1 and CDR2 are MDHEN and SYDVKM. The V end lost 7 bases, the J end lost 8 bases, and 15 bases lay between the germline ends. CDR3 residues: CASTLSRTHEQFF. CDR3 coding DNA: TGTGCCAGCACCCTTAGCAGGACCCATGAGCAGTTCTTC.

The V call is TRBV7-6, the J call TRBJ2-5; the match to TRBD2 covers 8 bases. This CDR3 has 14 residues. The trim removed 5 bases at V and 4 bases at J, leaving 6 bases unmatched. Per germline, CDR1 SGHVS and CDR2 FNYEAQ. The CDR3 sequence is CASSLAGGRETQYF. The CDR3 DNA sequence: TGTGCCAGCAGCCTTGCGGGGGGACGAGAGACCCAGTACTTC.

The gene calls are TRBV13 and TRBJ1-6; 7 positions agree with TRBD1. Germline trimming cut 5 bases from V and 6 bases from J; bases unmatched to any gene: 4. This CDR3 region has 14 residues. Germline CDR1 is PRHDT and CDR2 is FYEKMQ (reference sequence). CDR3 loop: CASSGTDLNSPLHF. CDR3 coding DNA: TGTGCCAGCAGCGGGACAGACCTTAATTCACCCCTCCACTTT.

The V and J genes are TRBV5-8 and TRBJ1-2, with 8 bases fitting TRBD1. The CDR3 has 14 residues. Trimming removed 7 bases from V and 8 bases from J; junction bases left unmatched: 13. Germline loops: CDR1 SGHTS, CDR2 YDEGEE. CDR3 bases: TGTGCCAGCGCGACAGGGGTCTACCATCAGGGCTACACCTTC. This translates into CASATGVYHQGYTF.

CDR3 nucleotide sequence: TGTGCCAGCAGTGAATTAGGGCCCACTGAAGCTTTCTTT. This codes for CASSELGPTEAFF. V and J are TRBV25-1 and TRBJ1-1; D remains unclear. CDR3 length equals 13 residues. CDR1 MGHDK and CDR2 SYGVNS come from the germline V gene. Trimming removed 1 base at V and 4 bases at J, with 7 bases between.

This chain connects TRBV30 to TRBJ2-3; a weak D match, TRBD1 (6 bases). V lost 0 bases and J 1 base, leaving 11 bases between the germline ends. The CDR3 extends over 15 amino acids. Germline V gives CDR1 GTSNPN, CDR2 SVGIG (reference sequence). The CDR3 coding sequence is TGTGCCTGGAGTGTACTACAGGGAGGCACAGATACGCAGTATTTT. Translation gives CAWSVLQGGTDTQYF.

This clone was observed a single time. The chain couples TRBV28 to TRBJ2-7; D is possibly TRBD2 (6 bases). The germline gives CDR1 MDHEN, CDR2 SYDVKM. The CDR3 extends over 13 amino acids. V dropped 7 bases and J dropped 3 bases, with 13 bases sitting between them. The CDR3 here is CASTLGGYYEQYF. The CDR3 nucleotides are TGTGCCAGCACGCTTGGAGGGTACTACGAGCAGTACTTC.

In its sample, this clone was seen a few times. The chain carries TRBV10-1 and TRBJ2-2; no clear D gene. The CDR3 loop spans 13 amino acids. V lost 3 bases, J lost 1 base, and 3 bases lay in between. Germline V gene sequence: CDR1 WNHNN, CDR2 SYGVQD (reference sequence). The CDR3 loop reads CASSDQNTGELFF. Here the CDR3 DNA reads TGCGCCAGCAGTGACCAGAACACCGGGGAGCTGTTTTTT.

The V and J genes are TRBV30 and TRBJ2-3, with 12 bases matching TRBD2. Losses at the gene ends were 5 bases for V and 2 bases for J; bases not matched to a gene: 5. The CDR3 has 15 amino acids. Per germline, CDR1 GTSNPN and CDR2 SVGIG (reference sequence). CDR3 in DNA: TGTGCCTGGGGAGGACTAGCGGGGTTCACAGATACGCAGTATTTT. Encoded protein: CAWGGLAGFTDTQYF.

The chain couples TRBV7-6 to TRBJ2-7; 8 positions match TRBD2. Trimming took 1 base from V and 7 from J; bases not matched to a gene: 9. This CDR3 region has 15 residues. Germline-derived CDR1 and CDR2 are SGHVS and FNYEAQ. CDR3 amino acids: CASSLGVAAGAEQYV. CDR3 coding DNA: TGTGCCAGCAGCTTAGGGGTGGCAGCGGGGGCTGAGCAGTACGTC.

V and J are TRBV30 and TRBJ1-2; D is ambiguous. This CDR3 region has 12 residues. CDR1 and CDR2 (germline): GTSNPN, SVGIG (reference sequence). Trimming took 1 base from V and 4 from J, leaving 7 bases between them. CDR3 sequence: CAWSGGIYGYTF. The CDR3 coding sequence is TGTGCCTGGAGTGGAGGGATCTATGGCTACACCTTC.

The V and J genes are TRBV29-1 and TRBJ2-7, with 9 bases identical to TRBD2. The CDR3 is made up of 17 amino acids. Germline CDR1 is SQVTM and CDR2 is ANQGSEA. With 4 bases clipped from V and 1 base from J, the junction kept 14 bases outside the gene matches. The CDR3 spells CSVGGQSTSGPSYEQYF. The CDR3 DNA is TGCAGCGTTGGGGGACAGAGTACTAGCGGGCCGTCCTACGAGCAGTACTTC.

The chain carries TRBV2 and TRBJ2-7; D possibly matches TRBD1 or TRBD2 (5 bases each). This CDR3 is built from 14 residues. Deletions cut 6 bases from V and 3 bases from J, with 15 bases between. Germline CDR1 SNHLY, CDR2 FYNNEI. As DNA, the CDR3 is TGTGCCAGCAGACAGGAAGGGACCCTCTACGAGCAGTACTTC. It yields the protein CASRQEGTLYEQYF.

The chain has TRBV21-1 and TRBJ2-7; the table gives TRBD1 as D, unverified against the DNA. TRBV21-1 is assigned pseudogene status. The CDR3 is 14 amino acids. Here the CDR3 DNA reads TGTGCCAGCAGCAAAGTGGGCAGATCCTACGAGCAGTACGTC. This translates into CASSKVGRSYEQYV.

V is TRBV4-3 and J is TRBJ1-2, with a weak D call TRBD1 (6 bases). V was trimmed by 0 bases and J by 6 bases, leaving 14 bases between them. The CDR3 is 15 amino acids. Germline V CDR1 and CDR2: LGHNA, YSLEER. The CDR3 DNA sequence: TGCGCCAGCAGCCAAGATGGGACACCTAGGGATGGCTACACCTTC. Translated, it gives CASSQDGTPRDGYTF.